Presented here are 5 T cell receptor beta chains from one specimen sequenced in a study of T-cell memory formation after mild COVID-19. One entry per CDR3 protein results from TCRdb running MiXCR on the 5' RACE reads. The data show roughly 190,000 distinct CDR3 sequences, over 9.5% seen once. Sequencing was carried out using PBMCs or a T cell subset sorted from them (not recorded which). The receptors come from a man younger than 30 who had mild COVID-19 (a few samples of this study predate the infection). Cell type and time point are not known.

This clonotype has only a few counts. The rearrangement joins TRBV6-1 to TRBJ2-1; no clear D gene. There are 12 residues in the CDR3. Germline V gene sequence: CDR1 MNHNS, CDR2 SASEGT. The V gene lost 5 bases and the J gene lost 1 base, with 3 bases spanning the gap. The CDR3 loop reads CASSHSYNEQFF. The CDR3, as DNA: TGTGCCAGCAGTCATTCCTACAATGAGCAGTTCTTC.

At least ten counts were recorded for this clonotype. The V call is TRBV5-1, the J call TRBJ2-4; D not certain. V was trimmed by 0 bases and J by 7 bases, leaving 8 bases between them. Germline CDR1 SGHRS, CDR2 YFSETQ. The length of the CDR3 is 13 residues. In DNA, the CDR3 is TGCGCCAGCAGCTTGGGAGTACGTAACATTCAGTACTTC. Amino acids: CASSLGVRNIQYF.

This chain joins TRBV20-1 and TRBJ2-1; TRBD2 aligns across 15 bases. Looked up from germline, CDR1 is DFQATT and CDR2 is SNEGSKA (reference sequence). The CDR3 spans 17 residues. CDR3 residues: CGLTGTSGGSTPNEQFF. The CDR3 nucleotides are TGCGGACTGACCGGGACTAGCGGGGGGTCCACCCCCAATGAGCAGTTCTTC.

CDR3 sequence: CASSKDRGQPQHF. In nucleotides, the CDR3 is TGTGCCAGCAGCAAGGACAGGGGTCAGCCCCAGCATTTT. The chain links TRBV7-2 to TRBJ1-5; TRBD1 agrees at 9 bases. The CDR3 has 13 amino acids. The V and J ends lost 5 bases and 6 bases, in that order; junction bases with no gene match: 2. Looked up from germline, CDR1 is SGHTA and CDR2 is FQGNSA.

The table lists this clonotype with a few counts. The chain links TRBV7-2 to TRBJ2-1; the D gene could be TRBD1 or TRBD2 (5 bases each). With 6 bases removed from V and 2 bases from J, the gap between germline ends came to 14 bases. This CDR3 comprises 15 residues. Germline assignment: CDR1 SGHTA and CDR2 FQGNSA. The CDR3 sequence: CASRKGRVTYNEQFF. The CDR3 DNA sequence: TGTGCCAGCAGGAAGGGGCGGGTAACCTACAATGAGCAGTTCTTC.